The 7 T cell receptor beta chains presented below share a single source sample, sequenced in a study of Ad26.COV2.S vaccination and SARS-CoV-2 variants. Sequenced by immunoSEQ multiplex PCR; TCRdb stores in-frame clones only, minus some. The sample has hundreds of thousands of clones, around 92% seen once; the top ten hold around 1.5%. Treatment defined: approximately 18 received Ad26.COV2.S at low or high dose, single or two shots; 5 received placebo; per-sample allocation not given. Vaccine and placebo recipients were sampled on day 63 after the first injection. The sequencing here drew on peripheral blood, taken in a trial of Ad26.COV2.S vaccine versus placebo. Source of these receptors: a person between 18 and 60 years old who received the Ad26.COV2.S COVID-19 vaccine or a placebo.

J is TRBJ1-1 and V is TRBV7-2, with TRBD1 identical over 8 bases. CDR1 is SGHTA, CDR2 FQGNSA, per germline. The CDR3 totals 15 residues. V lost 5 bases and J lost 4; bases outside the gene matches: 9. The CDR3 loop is CASSTRQGSGTEAFF. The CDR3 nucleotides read TGTGCCAGCAGCACACGACAGGGGTCGGGCACTGAAGCTTTCTTT.

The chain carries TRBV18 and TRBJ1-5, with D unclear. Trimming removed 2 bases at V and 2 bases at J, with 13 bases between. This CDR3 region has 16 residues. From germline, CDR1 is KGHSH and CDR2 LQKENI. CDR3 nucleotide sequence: TGTGCCAGCTCACCAGCCGGTCCCCTTGGCAATCAGCCCCAGCATTTT. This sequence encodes CASSPAGPLGNQPQHF.

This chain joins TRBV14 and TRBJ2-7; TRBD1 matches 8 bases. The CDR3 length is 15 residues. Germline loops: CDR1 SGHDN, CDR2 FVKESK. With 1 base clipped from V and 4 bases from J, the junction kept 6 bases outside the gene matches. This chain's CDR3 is CASSQALRGRYEQYF. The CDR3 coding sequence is TGTGCCAGCAGCCAAGCCCTCAGGGGGCGGTACGAGCAGTACTTC.

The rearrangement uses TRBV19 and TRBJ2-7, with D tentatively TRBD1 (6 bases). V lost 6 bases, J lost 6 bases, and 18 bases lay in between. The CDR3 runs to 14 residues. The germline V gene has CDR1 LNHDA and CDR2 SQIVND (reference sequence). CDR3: CASSTGTRSGEQYF. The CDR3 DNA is TGTGCCAGTAGCACCGGGACACGGTCGGGCGAGCAGTACTTC. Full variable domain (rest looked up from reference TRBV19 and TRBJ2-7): DGGITQSPKYLFRKEGQNVTLSCEQNLNHDAMYWYRQDPGQGLRLIYYSQIVNDFQKGDIAEGYSVSREKKESFPLTVTSAQKNPTAFYLCASSTGTRSGEQYFGPGTRLTVT.

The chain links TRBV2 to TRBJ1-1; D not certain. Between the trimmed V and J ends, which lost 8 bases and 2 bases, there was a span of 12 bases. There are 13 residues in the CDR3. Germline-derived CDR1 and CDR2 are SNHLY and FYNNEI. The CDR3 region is CASGRQGNTEAFF. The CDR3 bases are TGTGCCAGCGGAAGACAAGGAAACACTGAAGCTTTCTTT. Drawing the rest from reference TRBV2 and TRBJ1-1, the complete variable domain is EPEVTQTPSHQVTQMGQEVILRCVPISNHLYFYWYRQILGQKVEFLVSFYNNEISEKSEIFDDQFSVERPDGSNFTLKIRSTKLEDSAMYFCASGRQGNTEAFFGQGTRLTVV.

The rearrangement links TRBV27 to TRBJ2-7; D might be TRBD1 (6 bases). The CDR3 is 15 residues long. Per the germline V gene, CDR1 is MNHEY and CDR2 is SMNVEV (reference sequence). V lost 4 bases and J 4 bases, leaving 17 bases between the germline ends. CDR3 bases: TGTGCCAGCAGTTCCCATCTACAGGGTCGGTACGAGCAGTACTTC. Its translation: CASSSHLQGRYEQYF.

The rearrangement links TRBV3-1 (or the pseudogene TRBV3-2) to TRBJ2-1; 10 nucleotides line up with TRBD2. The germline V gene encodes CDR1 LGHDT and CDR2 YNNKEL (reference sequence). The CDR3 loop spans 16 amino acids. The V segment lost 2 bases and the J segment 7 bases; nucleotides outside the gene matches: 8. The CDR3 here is CASSQFLAGVGNEQFF. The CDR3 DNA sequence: TGTGCCAGCAGCCAATTTCTAGCGGGAGTGGGTAATGAGCAGTTCTTC.